Below are 13 T cell receptor beta chains sequenced from a single sample in a study of blood T cells in healthy people across ages. Through a sample-barcoded 5' primer and a J-beta primer mix, a second PCR was run for about 7 to 12 cycles. TCRdb re-analysed the 5' RACE reads in MiXCR, keeping a single row per CDR3 protein. Among 1.5 million to 1.8 million distinct CDR3 sequences listed, approximately 43% were seen once. The specimen sequenced was blood. These TCRs come from a woman under 30 in good health.

This chain connects TRBV27 to TRBJ1-5; D is unclear. Trimming took off 7 bases at V and 3 bases at J, with 10 bases between the two ends. CDR1 and CDR2 (germline): MNHEY, SMNVEV (reference sequence). The CDR3 sequence is 13 residues long. The CDR3 loop reads CASMGGNNQPQHF. CDR3 in DNA: TGTGCCAGCATGGGAGGGAACAATCAGCCCCAGCATTTT.

This clonotype was detected a few times. The V gene is TRBV20-1, the J gene TRBJ2-3; D call uncertain. Looked up from germline, CDR1 is DFQATT and CDR2 is SNEGSKA (reference sequence). CDR3 length equals 15 residues. The germline V and J ends were trimmed by 1 base and 2 bases, with 13 bases remaining between them. CDR3 in amino acids: CSARGWVPLTDTQYF. CDR3 coding DNA: TGCAGTGCTAGAGGGTGGGTCCCACTCACAGATACGCAGTATTTT.

The chain recombines TRBV9 with TRBJ1-6, with a weak D call TRBD1 (6 bases). The CDR3 loop spans 15 amino acids. V lost 0 bases and J 7 bases, leaving 11 bases between the germline ends. The germline CDR1 and CDR2 sequences are SGDLS and YYNGEE. The CDR3 nucleotides are TGTGCCAGCAGCGTAGATCGTAGGGGGAATTCACCCCTCCACTTT. This sequence encodes CASSVDRRGNSPLHF.

This clonotype has a handful of counts. The chain recombines TRBV7-9 with TRBJ2-7, with 14 bases lining up with TRBD2. The germline V gene has CDR1 SEHNR and CDR2 FQNEAQ (reference sequence). After removal of 0 bases from V and 1 base from J, the junction contained 11 bases not matched to a gene. CDR3 size: 20 residues. This CDR3 is CASSLAGGLAGGIYSYEQYF. The CDR3 DNA reads as TGTGCCAGCAGCTTAGCGGGTGGACTAGCGGGGGGCATTTATTCCTACGAGCAGTACTTC.

The V call is TRBV2, the J call TRBJ2-7; D remains ambiguous. There are 15 residues in the CDR3. Per the germline V gene, CDR1 is SNHLY and CDR2 is FYNNEI. Trimming cost V 4 bases and J 2 bases, with 15 bases left between them. This chain's CDR3 is CASSGQASKPYEQYF. CDR3 sequence (DNA): TGTGCCAGCAGTGGTCAGGCCAGCAAGCCCTACGAGCAGTACTTC.

The V and J genes are TRBV6-1 and TRBJ1-4; 7 bases map to TRBD1. The germline V gene encodes CDR1 MNHNS and CDR2 SASEGT. This CDR3 spans 15 amino acids. V shed 8 bases, J shed 4 bases, and the junction held 10 bases outside the gene matches. CDR3 residues: CASGTPGQLNEKLFF. The DNA for the CDR3 is TGTGCCAGCGGTACGCCGGGACAGCTTAATGAAAAACTGTTTTTT.

This clonotype occurred a few times. V and J are TRBV20-1 and TRBJ2-6; perhaps TRBD1 as D (6 bases). Trimming pared 1 base from V and 0 bases from J, leaving 7 bases between. The CDR3 spans 15 residues. CDR1 is DFQATT, CDR2 SNEGSKA, per germline (reference sequence). The CDR3 spells CSARGGHSGANVLTF. CDR3 coding DNA: TGCAGTGCTAGAGGGGGACACTCTGGGGCCAACGTCCTGACTTTC.

V is TRBV20-1 and J is TRBJ1-1; no definite D call. CDR1 is DFQATT and CDR2 is SNEGSKA in the germline V gene (reference sequence). This CDR3 contains 11 residues. Trimming removed 3 bases at V and 5 bases at J, with 7 bases between. CDR3 residues: CSASWVTEAFF. The DNA of the CDR3 is TGCAGTGCTAGTTGGGTAACTGAAGCTTTCTTT.

In DNA form, the CDR3 reads TGTGCCAGCAGTTTAAAAAGAGAGACCCAGTACTTC. Its translation: CASSLKRETQYF. J is TRBJ2-5 and V is TRBV28, with unresolved D. With 2 bases removed from V and 4 bases from J, the gap between germline ends came to 5 bases. This CDR3 has 12 amino acids. CDR1 is MDHEN and CDR2 is SYDVKM in the germline V gene.

The rearrangement uses TRBV12-3 or TRBV12-4 and TRBJ2-5; D gene unclear. The CDR3 covers 14 residues. V was clipped by 1 base and J by 4 bases, with 10 bases between them. CDR3: CASSLDGLRETQYF. CDR3 bases: TGTGCCAGCAGTTTAGATGGCCTACGAGAGACCCAGTACTTC.

This clonotype was found a few times. The chain has TRBV2 and TRBJ2-1; 9 bases agree with TRBD1. With V trimmed by 4 bases and J by 7 bases, 5 bases remained unmatched. CDR3 length equals 14 residues. Germline CDR1 and CDR2: SNHLY and FYNNEI. CDR3: CASSGTGVVNEQFF. The CDR3 nucleotides read TGTGCCAGCAGTGGGACAGGGGTCGTAAATGAGCAGTTCTTC.

The chain recombines TRBV7-9 with TRBJ2-2; D is unclear. CDR3 length: 14 amino acids. Trimming removed 3 bases from V and 5 bases from J, with 10 bases in between. Looked up from germline, CDR1 is SEHNR and CDR2 is FQNEAQ (reference sequence). The CDR3 coding sequence is TGTGCCAGCAGCTTTTGGGTGGATACCGGGGAGCTGTTTTTT. This sequence encodes CASSFWVDTGELFF. Full variable domain (outside the CDR3, taken from reference TRBV7-9 and TRBJ2-2): DTGVSQNPRHKITKRGQNVTFRCDPISEHNRLYWYRQTLGQGPEFLTYFQNEAQLEKSRLLSDRFSAERPKGSFSTLEIQRTEQGDSAMYLCASSFWVDTGELFFGEGSRLTVL.

This clonotype was counted only a few times. The chain employs TRBV20-1 and TRBJ2-1; D is uncertain. The germline gives CDR1 DFQATT, CDR2 SNEGSKA (reference sequence). The CDR3 contains 15 residues. Trimming removed 5 bases from V and 0 bases from J, with 14 bases in between. In DNA, the CDR3 is TGCAGTGCTCCCTTGGTGCTAAGCTCCTACAATGAGCAGTTCTTC. It specifies CSAPLVLSSYNEQFF.